This TCR beta chain emerged from a study of T cell responses to AZD1222 COVID-19 vaccine. Produced via immunoSEQ multiplex PCR; TCRdb's table is partial and in-frame only. The data show more than 40,000 clones, 80% to 95% seen once. V lost 3 bases to trimming and J lost 7 bases, with 15 bases between them. Germline CDR1 reads SQVTM; CDR2 reads ANQGSEA. The CDR3 totals 13 residues. The sequences come from peripheral blood, collected 28 days after the second AZD1222 dose. The sequence came from an adult who received the AZD1222 COVID-19 vaccine. The J gene is TRBJ1-2, the V gene TRBV29-1; no definite D call. The CDR3 DNA reads TGCAGCGTTGATGTTTTGCAGACTAGTGGCTACACCTTC. Encoded protein: CSVDVLQTSGYTF.